This TCR beta chain was observed in a study of blood T cell repertoires in COVID-19. Background on the study: The study drew acute and convalescent COVID-19 samples from the United States, Italy and Spain. Sources were T cells, B-cell-depleted T cells, or PBMCs; the material itself was cDNA or gDNA.

Per the germline V gene, CDR1 is ENHRY and CDR2 is SYGVKD. This CDR3 is 14 amino acids long. The V end was cut by 4 bases, the J end by 0 bases, with 7 bases between. Under the authors' procedure: Counts of nucleated cells, estimated from reference gene primer amplification, were obtained. Some clones are missing from TCRdb's copy, which holds only in-frame ones; the method was immunoSEQ multiplex PCR. V, J and clone size derive from that table, while D and trimming were established from the DNA sequence. The sample carries around 240,000 clones, about 88% recorded once. The clonotype comes from a middle-aged man with acute or convalescent COVID-19. The sequencing input was peripheral blood. The gene calls are TRBV10-3 and TRBJ1-3; no clear D. CDR3 sequence reads: CAISARDSGNTIYF. CDR3 nucleotides: TGTGCCATCAGTGCCCGGGACTCTGGAAACACCATATATTTT.